Presented here are 8 T cell receptor beta chains from one specimen sequenced in a study of T cell changes during pregnancy in multiple sclerosis. Sequencing used immunoSEQ multiplex PCR; TCRdb keeps in-frame clones, though not all of them. Of 84,000 or so clones listed, about 94% are singletons. The sample in question was peripheral blood, obtained in the third trimester of pregnancy. Receptor source: a female donor with multiple sclerosis, enrolled in a pregnancy study.

This rearrangement joins TRBV9 to TRBJ1-4; TRBD1 matches 7 bases. With 3 bases clipped from V and 0 bases from J, the junction kept 8 bases outside the gene matches. The germline V gene has CDR1 SGDLS and CDR2 YYNGEE. CDR3 length: 17 amino acids. This CDR3 reads CASSERGGLATNEKLFF. CDR3 sequence (DNA): TGTGCCAGCAGCGAGAGAGGGGGCTTGGCAACTAATGAAAAACTGTTTTTT.

The chain recombines TRBV6-5 with TRBJ2-5, with no clear D. The germline V gene encodes CDR1 MNHEY and CDR2 SVGAGI. This CDR3 region has 12 residues. Trimming took 4 bases from V and 5 from J, leaving 8 bases between them. CDR3 loop: CASSSHGETQYF. Here the CDR3 DNA reads TGTGCCAGCAGTTCCCACGGGGAGACCCAGTACTTC.

The chain carries TRBV14 and TRBJ1-1; D not resolved. This CDR3 region has 13 residues. Deletions cut 5 bases from V and 1 base from J, with 8 bases between. The germline V gene encodes CDR1 SGHDN and CDR2 FVKESK. CDR3 in DNA: TGTGCCAGCAGCGAGGTGGAGAACACTGAAGCTTTCTTT. Its translation is CASSEVENTEAFF.

The chain uses TRBV7-9 and TRBJ1-6; tentatively, D is TRBD1 (5 bases). CDR3 length: 16 residues. Trimming shortened V by 8 bases and J by 10 bases, and 24 bases separated the two germline ends. Germline CDR1 SEHNR, CDR2 FQNEAQ (reference sequence). CDR3 bases: TGTGCCAGCTTCCCTCCACGGGGGGACTCTCGATCACCCCTCCACTTT. Its protein product is CASFPPRGDSRSPLHF. Using reference TRBV7-9 and TRBJ1-6 for the parts outside the CDR3, the full variable domain is DTGVSQNPRHKITKRGQNVTFRCDPISEHNRLYWYRQTLGQGPEFLTYFQNEAQLEKSRLLSDRFSAERPKGSFSTLEIQRTEQGDSAMYLCASFPPRGDSRSPLHFGNGTRLTVT.

The chain recombines TRBV5-1 with TRBJ1-3, with 9 bases that match TRBD1. Germline V gives CDR1 SGHRS, CDR2 YFSETQ. The CDR3 extends over 15 amino acids. Trimming at V came to 3 bases and at J to 3 bases, leaving 4 bases not matched to a gene. For the CDR3, the DNA is TGCGCCAGCAGCTCCGTGGGACAGGGTGGAAACACCATATATTTT. Its protein is CASSSVGQGGNTIYF.

Only one count was recorded for this clone. V usage is TRBV13 and J usage is TRBJ2-7, with TRBD1 matching 9 bases. Germline V CDR1 and CDR2: PRHDT, FYEKMQ (reference sequence). CDR3 size: 14 residues. The V segment lost 4 bases and the J segment 5 bases; nucleotides outside the gene matches: 6. CDR3 nucleotide sequence: TGTGCCAGCAGCTATGGACAGGGGTTGGACGAGCAGTACTTC. Amino acids: CASSYGQGLDEQYF.

This chain connects TRBV7-3 to TRBJ2-1, with D possibly TRBD1 on 5 matching bases. The CDR3 has 12 residues. Trimming cost V 2 bases and J 11 bases, with 10 bases left between them. Germline V lookup: CDR1 SGHTA, CDR2 FQGTGA. This CDR3 reads CASSLSPGKQFF. The DNA of the CDR3 is TGTGCCAGCAGCTTATCCCCAGGGAAGCAGTTCTTC.

This rearrangement joins TRBV6-5 to TRBJ1-1; no firm D call. V gave up 0 bases and J gave up 7 bases, with 3 bases separating them. CDR1 and CDR2 (germline): MNHEY, SVGAGI. The CDR3 covers 11 residues. CDR3 residues: CASSYSGEAFF. In DNA form, the CDR3 reads TGTGCCAGCAGTTACTCCGGTGAAGCTTTCTTT.